Listed below are T cell receptor beta chains from one sample, sequenced in a study of cytomegalovirus exposure and HLA in healthy donors. Generated by immunoSEQ multiplex PCR, the TCRdb table keeps only in-frame clones and is missing some. This repertoire includes roughly 120,000 clones. What was sequenced was PBMCs. Receptors originate from a man between 25 and 39 years old in good health and CMV-seronegative. Each CDR3 is given with its conserved first and last residue. The D gene is left open where the match is weak.

v_gene: TRBV7-9; j_gene: TRBJ2-3; d_gene: -; CDR3aa: CASSLRRASTDTQYF; CDR3nt: TGTGCCAGCAGCTTACGGAGGGCTAGCACAGATACGCAGTATTTT
v_gene: TRBV7-8; j_gene: TRBJ2-5; d_gene: -; CDR3aa: CASTLWEYQETQYF; CDR3nt: TGTGCCAGCACCCTATGGGAGTACCAAGAGACCCAGTACTTC
v_gene: TRBV5-5; j_gene: TRBJ2-7; d_gene: TRBD2; CDR3aa: CASSLKTSGDNYEQYF; CDR3nt: TGTGCCAGCAGCTTAAAAACTAGCGGAGATAACTACGAGCAGTACTTC
v_gene: TRBV4-3; j_gene: TRBJ2-7; d_gene: TRBD2; CDR3aa: CASSRFTSGTLYF; CDR3nt: TGCGCCAGCAGCCGGTTCACCAGCGGGACCCTGTACTTC
v_gene: TRBV5-1; j_gene: TRBJ2-1; d_gene: TRBD2; CDR3aa: CASSTVAGALNEQFF; CDR3nt: TGCGCCAGCAGCACCGTAGCGGGAGCTCTGAATGAGCAGTTCTTC
v_gene: TRBV2; j_gene: TRBJ2-7; d_gene: -; CDR3aa: CASSGGGQLDYEQYF; CDR3nt: TGTGCCAGCAGTGGCGGAGGGCAACTTGATTACGAGCAGTACTTC
v_gene: TRBV4-1; j_gene: TRBJ2-5; d_gene: TRBD2; CDR3aa: CASSLSGLAGAETQYF; CDR3nt: TGCGCCAGCAGCCTATCGGGACTAGCGGGAGCCGAGACCCAGTACTTC
v_gene: TRBV6-4; j_gene: TRBJ2-1; d_gene: -; CDR3aa: CASSPRGSSYNEQFF; CDR3nt: TGTGCCAGCAGTCCCCGGGGGAGTTCCTACAATGAGCAGTTCTTC
v_gene: TRBV7-5; j_gene: TRBJ2-1; d_gene: -; CDR3aa: CARTFVAGKVYEQFF; CDR3nt: TGTGCCAGAACCTTCGTAGCGGGAAAGGTTTATGAGCAGTTCTTC
v_gene: TRBV5-1; j_gene: TRBJ1-1; d_gene: -; CDR3aa: CASSAGATLEAFF; CDR3nt: TGCGCCAGCAGTGCGGGGGCCACTCTTGAAGCTTTCTTT